The 25 T cell receptor beta chains given below trace back to one sample, sequenced in a study of molecular identifiers for immune sequencing clone quantification. TCRdb fed the PCR reads into MiXCR, producing one record per CDR3 protein. Seen here are approximately 680,000 distinct CDR3 sequences, around 25% observed once, and the top ten hold about 0.84%. Sequencing was done on a sample of naive CD8+ T cells from blood, with Jurkat cell RNA spiked in. The subset: FACS-sorted CD8+CD4-CCR7+CD45RA+ naive T cells. These receptors were collected from a human donor in good health. Some libraries in this study had Jurkat cell RNA spiked in.

Only a few counts were recorded for this clonotype. The rearrangement joins TRBV20-1 to TRBJ2-5; 10 bases fit TRBD1. The CDR3 contains 17 residues. CDR1 is DFQATT, CDR2 SNEGSKA, per germline (reference sequence). V was pared by 2 bases and J by 0 bases, with 9 bases of the junction left unmatched. In nucleotides, the CDR3 is TGCAGTGCTAGATATCCGGGACAGGGGCAGTACCAAGAGACCCAGTACTTC. This gives the protein CSARYPGQGQYQETQYF.

Note on this clonotype: Because it lacks the conserved phenylalanine or tryptophan at the end, this CDR3 is likely a read error. This sequence joins TRBV12-3 or TRBV12-4 and TRBJ1-5; D unclear. Trimming left V 4 bases short and J 6 bases short, with 16 bases between. The CDR3 is made up of 15 amino acids. The CDR3 nucleotides are TGTGCCAGCAGTTCAGGCGGCTACCTCAGTCAGCCCCAGCATCTT. This codes for CASSSGGYLSQPQHL.

This chain uses TRBV7-2 with TRBJ2-7; 14 bases fit TRBD2. The CDR3 has 16 amino acids. The germline V gene has CDR1 SGHTA and CDR2 FQGNSA. Unmatched junction bases numbered 8, after V lost 4 bases and J lost 6 bases. DNA for the CDR3: TGTGCCAGCAGCTCAGGACTAGCGGGAGGTGTTGGCGAGCAGTACTTC. As protein: CASSSGLAGGVGEQYF.

The chain employs TRBV9 and TRBJ2-2; D perhaps matches TRBD1 (5 bases). The V end was cut by 6 bases, the J end by 0 bases, with 15 bases between. Germline assignment: CDR1 SGDLS and CDR2 YYNGEE. The CDR3 has 16 residues. CDR3 in amino acids: CASTHIDSSNTGELFF. DNA of the CDR3: TGTGCCAGCACCCATATAGACAGTTCGAACACCGGGGAGCTGTTTTTT.

For this clonotype: A junction boundary mismatches the germline segment, possibly from a read error. The chain couples TRBV11-2 to TRBJ2-1, with 8 bases matching TRBD1. The CDR3 spans 13 residues. CDR1 SGHAT and CDR2 FQNNGV come from the germline V gene. The CDR3 loop reads CARSQGQGYEQFF. The CDR3 DNA sequence: TGTGCCCGCAGTCAAGGACAGGGCTATGAGCAGTTCTTC.

This clonotype showed up just a few times. The rearrangement links TRBV11-2 to TRBJ2-3; D unresolved. CDR1 is SGHAT and CDR2 is FQNNGV in the germline V gene. The CDR3 covers 15 residues. With 0 bases removed from V and 5 bases from J, the gap between germline ends came to 12 bases. Written as DNA, the CDR3 is TGTGCCAGCAGCTTAGATAGTCTCAGAGGAGATACGCAGTATTTT. The encoded protein is CASSLDSLRGDTQYF.

The rearrangement joins TRBV19 to TRBJ2-3; maybe TRBD2 (5 bases). Germline V gives CDR1 LNHDA, CDR2 SQIVND (reference sequence). Trimming removed 0 bases from V and 1 base from J, with 8 bases in between. The CDR3 sequence is 15 residues long. DNA for the CDR3: TGTGCCAGTAGTATAGACGGACTCCGCACAGATACGCAGTATTTT. Protein: CASSIDGLRTDTQYF.

The sample holds a few counts of this clonotype. The chain has TRBV27 and TRBJ2-7; D is undetermined. CDR3 length: 13 amino acids. V was shortened by 4 bases and J by 0 bases, with 7 bases between the two germline ends. Germline V CDR1 and CDR2: MNHEY, SMNVEV (reference sequence). In DNA form, the CDR3 reads TGTGCCAGCAGTTGGCAGGCCTCCTACGAGCAGTACTTC. Translated: CASSWQASYEQYF.

The genes are TRBV21-1 and TRBJ2-7; whether TRBD2, the table's D call, matches the DNA was not checked. TRBV21-1 corresponds to a pseudogene. This CDR3 has 15 amino acids. This chain's CDR3 is CASRKEGTSGSEQYF. In DNA, the CDR3 is TGTGCCAGCAGAAAAGAGGGGACTAGCGGGTCCGAGCAGTACTTC.

J is TRBJ2-7 and V is TRBV18; TRBD1 aligns across 7 bases. With V trimmed by 2 bases and J by 2 bases, 9 bases remained unmatched. Per the germline V gene, CDR1 is KGHSH and CDR2 is LQKENI. The CDR3 runs to 16 residues. CDR3 protein: CASSPWQGDKTYEQYF. The CDR3 nucleotides are TGTGCCAGCTCACCATGGCAGGGGGACAAGACCTACGAGCAGTACTTC.

The J gene is TRBJ1-2, the V gene TRBV20-1; D ambiguous. The V and J ends lost 3 bases and 5 bases respectively, with 7 bases between them. This CDR3 comprises 11 residues. Germline V gene sequence: CDR1 DFQATT, CDR2 SNEGSKA (reference sequence). The CDR3 region has the DNA TGCAGTGCTAGGAATGAGTATGGCTACACCTTC. It codes for CSARNEYGYTF.

In this sample, this clonotype turned up a few times. The genes are TRBV6-6 and TRBJ1-4, with a tentative D call TRBD1 (5 bases). This CDR3 region has 15 residues. The V gene lost 1 base and the J gene lost 4 bases, with 10 bases spanning the gap. Germline assignment: CDR1 MNHNY and CDR2 SVGAGI (reference sequence). CDR3 in DNA: TGTGCCAGCAGTTACTTCGACAGTTATAATGAAAAACTGTTTTTT. The encoded protein is CASSYFDSYNEKLFF.

This clonotype was picked up many times. The V gene is TRBV13, the J gene TRBJ2-1; D is ambiguous. There are 12 residues in the CDR3. Trimming took 0 bases from V and 9 from J, leaving 6 bases between them. Germline V gives CDR1 PRHDT, CDR2 FYEKMQ (reference sequence). CDR3: CASSLGSFEQFF. The CDR3 bases are TGTGCCAGCAGCTTAGGATCCTTTGAGCAGTTCTTC.

This clonotype was found a few times. The rearrangement joins TRBV4-2 to TRBJ2-7; perhaps TRBD1 as D (5 bases). Germline CDR1 is LGHNA and CDR2 is YNFKEQ. V was trimmed by 0 bases and J by 5 bases, leaving 14 bases between them. This CDR3 is built from 15 residues. CDR3 coding DNA: TGTGCCAGCAGCCAAGATCCCGTCCAGGGCCACGAGCAGTACTTC. It is translated as CASSQDPVQGHEQYF.

To note about this clonotype: The missing conserved phenylalanine or tryptophan at the end of this CDR3 makes a read error likely. The chain links TRBV7-9 to TRBJ1-2; a weak D match, TRBD1 (5 bases). The length of the CDR3 is 16 residues. The germline V gene has CDR1 SEHNR and CDR2 FQNEAQ (reference sequence). V shed 3 bases and J shed 8 bases, with 22 bases lying between them. This CDR3 reads CASSFEGTDYLRGYTL. The CDR3 DNA sequence: TGTGCCAGCAGCTTTGAGGGGACCGACTACCTCCGAGGCTACACCCTC.

This clonotype was detected ten times or more. The V call is TRBV14, the J call TRBJ2-1; 7 positions match TRBD2. The CDR3 extends over 17 amino acids. Germline CDR1 and CDR2: SGHDN and FVKESK. V shed 0 bases, J shed 7 bases, and the junction held 12 bases outside the gene matches. The CDR3 DNA sequence: TGTGCCAGCAGCCAAGATCCTGTACTAGCGTCCCGGAATGAGCAGTTCTTC. Translated, it gives CASSQDPVLASRNEQFF. The whole variable domain, filled in from reference TRBV14 and TRBJ2-1, reads EAGVTQFPSHSVIEKGQTVTLRCDPISGHDNLYWYRRVMGKEIKFLLHFVKESKQDESGMPNNRFLAERTGGTYSTLKVQPAELEDSGVYFCASSQDPVLASRNEQFFGPGTRLTVL.

There are many counts of this clonotype. This chain joins TRBV5-1 and TRBJ2-7; D might be TRBD2 (6 bases). Trimming took off 5 bases at V and 4 bases at J, with 16 bases between the two ends. The germline V gene has CDR1 SGHRS and CDR2 YFSETQ. The CDR3 has 14 amino acids. The CDR3 DNA follows: TGCGCCAGCAGTTTATGGGACTCGATTTACGAGCAGTACTTC. Its translation is CASSLWDSIYEQYF.

Only a few counts were recorded for this clonotype. J is TRBJ1-5 and V is TRBV27; 10 bases match TRBD1. This CDR3 has 16 amino acids. Germline V gene sequence: CDR1 MNHEY, CDR2 SMNVEV (reference sequence). The junction had 10 bases not matched to a gene; V was cut back by 6 bases and J by 5 bases. CDR3 loop: CASRAPGQGVYQPQHF. CDR3 in DNA: TGTGCCAGCAGGGCCCCTGGACAGGGGGTTTATCAGCCCCAGCATTTT.

The sample holds many counts of this clonotype. The chain employs TRBV5-1 and TRBJ2-7; 7 bases are a match to TRBD1. With 4 bases clipped from V and 4 bases from J, the junction kept 5 bases outside the gene matches. CDR3 length: 13 amino acids. Germline V CDR1 and CDR2: SGHRS, YFSETQ. The DNA for the CDR3 is TGCGCCAGCAGCCTGGGACAGCAGTACGAGCAGTACTTC. Translation gives CASSLGQQYEQYF.

This clonotype occurred many times. The V and J genes are TRBV10-3 and TRBJ2-3; D possibly corresponds to TRBD2 (6 bases). The germline V gene encodes CDR1 ENHRY and CDR2 SYGVKD. The CDR3 is 15 amino acids. The V end lost 0 bases, the J end lost 9 bases, and 16 bases lay between the germline ends. CDR3 in DNA: TGTGCCATCAGTGAGTCCCGATACACCGGAGGGACGCAGTATTTT. It encodes CAISESRYTGGTQYF.

The chain has TRBV19 and TRBJ1-2; 12 bases line up with TRBD1. The CDR3 runs 16 residues. Germline V gene sequence: CDR1 LNHDA, CDR2 SQIVND (reference sequence). The trim removed 6 bases at V and 0 bases at J, leaving 5 bases unmatched. CDR3 DNA sequence: TGTGCCAGTAGCCGGGACAGGGGGCGATCTAACTATGGCTACACCTTC. Translation gives CASSRDRGRSNYGYTF.

On this clonotype: It may be a read error: a sequence one base away is much more abundant. V is TRBV12-3 or TRBV12-4 and J is TRBJ2-5, with D uncertain. CDR3 size: 17 residues. V was shortened by 6 bases and J by 5 bases, with 25 bases between the two germline ends. CDR3 residues: CASSPPSSTPARETQYF. The CDR3 DNA is TGTGCCAGCAGCCCCCCAAGCTCCACTCCAGCGCGTGAGACCCAGTACTTC.

This clonotype was observed a few times. The chain has TRBV27 and TRBJ1-2; 9 nucleotides line up with TRBD1. V lost 5 bases, J lost 7 bases, and 11 bases stayed unmatched. Germline CDR1 reads MNHEY; CDR2 reads SMNVEV (reference sequence). The CDR3 runs 15 residues. The CDR3 region has the DNA TGTGCCAGCAGTCTAACGGGACAGGGTTACTCTGGCTACACCTTC. It encodes CASSLTGQGYSGYTF.

In this sample, this clonotype turned up a few times. The rearrangement links TRBV19 to TRBJ2-7; TRBD2 matches at 8 bases. After removal of 7 bases from V and 5 bases from J, the junction contained 7 bases not matched to a gene. CDR3 length equals 13 residues. CDR1 LNHDA and CDR2 SQIVND come from the germline V gene (reference sequence). The CDR3 region is CASMNGGGHEQYF. CDR3 nucleotides: TGTGCCAGTATGAACGGGGGGGGCCACGAGCAGTACTTC.

A word on this clonotype: This could be a read error, since a much larger clone is one nucleotide away. As DNA, the CDR3 is TGCAGCGTTGTCGGGCCAGTGAGCACTGAAGCTTCCTTT. Translating gives CSVVGPVSTEASF. V is TRBV29-1 and J is TRBJ1-1; D not certain. CDR1 and CDR2 from the germline V gene are SQVTM and ANQGSEA. CDR3 size: 13 residues. Based on the CDR3 plus reference TRBV29-1 and TRBJ1-1, the full variable domain is SAVISQKPSRDICQRGTSLTIQCQVDSQVTMMFWYRQQPGQSLTLIATANQGSEATYESGFVIDKFPISRPNLTFSTLTVSNMSPEDSSIYLCSVVGPVSTEASFGQGTRLTVV.